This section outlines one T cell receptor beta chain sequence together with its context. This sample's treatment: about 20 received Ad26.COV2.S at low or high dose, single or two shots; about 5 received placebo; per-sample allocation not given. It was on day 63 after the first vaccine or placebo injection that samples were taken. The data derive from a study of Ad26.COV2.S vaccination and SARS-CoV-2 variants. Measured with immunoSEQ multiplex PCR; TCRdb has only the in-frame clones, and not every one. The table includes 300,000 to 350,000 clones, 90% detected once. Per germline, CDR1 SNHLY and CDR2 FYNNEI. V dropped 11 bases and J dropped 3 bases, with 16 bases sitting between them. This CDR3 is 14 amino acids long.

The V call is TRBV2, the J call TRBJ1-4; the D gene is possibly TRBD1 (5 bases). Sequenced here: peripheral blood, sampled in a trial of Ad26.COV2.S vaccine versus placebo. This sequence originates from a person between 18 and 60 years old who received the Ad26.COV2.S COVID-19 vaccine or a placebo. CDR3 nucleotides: TGTGCCGTCCGGGGGGGAGAGGCTAATGAAAAACTGTTTTTT. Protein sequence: CAVRGGEANEKLFF.